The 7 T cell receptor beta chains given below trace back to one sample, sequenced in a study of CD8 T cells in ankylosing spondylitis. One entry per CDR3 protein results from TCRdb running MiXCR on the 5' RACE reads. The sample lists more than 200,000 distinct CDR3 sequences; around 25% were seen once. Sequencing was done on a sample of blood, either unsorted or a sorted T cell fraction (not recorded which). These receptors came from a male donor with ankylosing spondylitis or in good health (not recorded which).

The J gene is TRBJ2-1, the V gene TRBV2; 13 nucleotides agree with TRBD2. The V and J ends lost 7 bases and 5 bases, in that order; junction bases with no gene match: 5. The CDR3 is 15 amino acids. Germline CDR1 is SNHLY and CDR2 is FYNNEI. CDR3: CASTGTSGANNEQFF. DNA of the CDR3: TGTGCCAGCACCGGGACTAGCGGGGCGAACAATGAGCAGTTCTTC.

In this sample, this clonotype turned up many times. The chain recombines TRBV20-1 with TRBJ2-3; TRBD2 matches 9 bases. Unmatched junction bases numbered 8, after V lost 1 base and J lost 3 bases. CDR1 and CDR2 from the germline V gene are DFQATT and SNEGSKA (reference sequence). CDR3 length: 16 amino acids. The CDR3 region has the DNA TGCAGTGCTAGAGGGTGGGCTAGCGGGGATACAGATACGCAGTATTTT. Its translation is CSARGWASGDTDTQYF.

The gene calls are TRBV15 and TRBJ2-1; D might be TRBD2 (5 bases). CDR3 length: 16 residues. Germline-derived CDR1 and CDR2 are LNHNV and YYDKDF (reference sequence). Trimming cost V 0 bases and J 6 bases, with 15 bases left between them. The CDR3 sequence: CATSRDWPVRGNEQFF. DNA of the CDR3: TGTGCCACCAGCAGAGATTGGCCGGTACGGGGCAATGAGCAGTTCTTC.

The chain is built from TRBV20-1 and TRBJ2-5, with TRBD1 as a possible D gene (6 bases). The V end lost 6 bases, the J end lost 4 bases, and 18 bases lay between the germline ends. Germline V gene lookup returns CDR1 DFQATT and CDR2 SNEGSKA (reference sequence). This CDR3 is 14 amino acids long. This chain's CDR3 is CSAPEAGVRETQYF. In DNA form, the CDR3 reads TGCAGTGCCCCCGAGGCAGGGGTCAGAGAGACCCAGTACTTC.

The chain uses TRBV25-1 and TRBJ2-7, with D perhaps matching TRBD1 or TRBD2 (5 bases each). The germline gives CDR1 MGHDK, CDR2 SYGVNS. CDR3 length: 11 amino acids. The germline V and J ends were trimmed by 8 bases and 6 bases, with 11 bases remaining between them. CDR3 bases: TGTGCCAGCCCCGGTGGGGGCGAGCAGTACTTC. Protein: CASPGGGEQYF.

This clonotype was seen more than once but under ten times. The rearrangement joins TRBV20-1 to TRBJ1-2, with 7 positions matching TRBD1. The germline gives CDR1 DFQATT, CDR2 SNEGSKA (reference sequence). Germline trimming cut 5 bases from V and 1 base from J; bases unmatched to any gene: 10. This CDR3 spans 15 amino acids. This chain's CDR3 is CSAPPEGASNYGYTF. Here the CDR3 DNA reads TGCAGTGCTCCCCCCGAGGGGGCAAGTAACTATGGCTACACCTTC.

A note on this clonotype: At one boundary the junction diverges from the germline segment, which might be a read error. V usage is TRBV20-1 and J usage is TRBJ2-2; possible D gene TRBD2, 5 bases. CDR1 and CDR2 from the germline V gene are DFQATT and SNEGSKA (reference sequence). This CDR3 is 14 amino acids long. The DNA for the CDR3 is TGCAGTGCTAGTCCCGCACACGGAACCGGGAAGCTGTTTTTT. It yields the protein CSASPAHGTGKLFF.